The 9 T cell receptor beta chains presented below share a single source sample, sequenced in a study of technical replicates of blood from a handful of donors. The method was immunoSEQ multiplex PCR; TCRdb's version includes in-frame clones alone and lacks a portion of them. The sample carries tens of thousands of clones, roughly 97% recorded once. Sequenced material: T cells isolated from PBMCs. The receptors were sampled from a human donor in good health.

This chain links TRBV6-5 with TRBJ1-2; 10 bases map to TRBD1. Germline V CDR1 and CDR2: MNHEY, SVGAGI. V shed 5 bases, J shed 7 bases, and the junction held 4 bases outside the gene matches. The CDR3 contains 13 residues. The DNA for the CDR3 is TGTGCCAGCAGTGACGGGACAGGGGTTGGCTACACCTTC. This gives the protein CASSDGTGVGYTF.

The V and J genes are TRBV4-1 and TRBJ2-1; TRBD2 matches 12 bases. Losses at the gene ends were 1 base for V and 0 bases for J; bases not matched to a gene: 4. Germline V CDR1 and CDR2: MGHRA, YSYEKL. CDR3 length: 18 amino acids. The CDR3 sequence: CASSQGLAGVISYNEQFF. The CDR3 region has the DNA TGCGCCAGCAGCCAAGGACTAGCGGGGGTTATCTCCTACAATGAGCAGTTCTTC.

CDR3 loop: CASSQDYWRGAFF. The CDR3 coding sequence is TGTGCCAGCAGCCAAGATTACTGGAGAGGAGCTTTCTTT. The V gene is TRBV14, the J gene TRBJ1-1; D unresolved. Germline CDR1 SGHDN, CDR2 FVKESK. This CDR3 comprises 13 residues. Trimming left V 0 bases short and J 10 bases short, with 12 bases between.

The chain combines TRBV7-9 with TRBJ2-7, with 9 bases aligning to TRBD2. The CDR3 contains 16 residues. Germline V gene sequence: CDR1 SEHNR, CDR2 FQNEAQ (reference sequence). Trimming at V came to 4 bases and at J to 4 bases, leaving 11 bases not matched to a gene. Here the CDR3 reads CASSSNSGGPGYEQYF. CDR3 nucleotides: TGTGCCAGCAGCTCAAATAGCGGGGGCCCTGGGTACGAGCAGTACTTC.

About this clone itself: A read error may account for a junction end that differs from germline. This chain uses TRBV11-2 with TRBJ1-1, with D maybe TRBD1 (5 bases). The germline V gene has CDR1 SGHAT and CDR2 FQNNGV. This CDR3 is 12 amino acids long. The chain's CDR3 is CASRFGRDEAFF. DNA of the CDR3: TGTGCCAGCCGCTTCGGCAGGGATGAAGCTTTCTTT.

In regard to this clone: At one boundary the junction diverges from the germline segment, which might be a read error. The genes are TRBV28 and TRBJ2-5; TRBD2 might be the D (6 bases). Germline V lookup: CDR1 MDHEN, CDR2 SYDVKM. There are 15 residues in the CDR3. The CDR3 reads CTSSKAGGSPGTQYF. DNA of the CDR3: TGTACCAGCAGTAAAGCCGGGGGTAGCCCGGGGACCCAGTACTTC.

This chain connects TRBV7-9 to TRBJ1-2; perhaps TRBD1 as D (6 bases). The germline V and J ends were trimmed by 1 base and 6 bases, with 9 bases remaining between them. Looked up from germline, CDR1 is SEHNR and CDR2 is FQNEAQ (reference sequence). The CDR3 totals 13 residues. The CDR3 here is CASSLERQDGYTF. In DNA, the CDR3 is TGTGCCAGCAGCTTAGAACGACAGGATGGCTACACCTTC. The variable domain in full, with the rest retrieved from reference TRBV7-9 and TRBJ1-2, is DTGVSQNPRHKITKRGQNVTFRCDPISEHNRLYWYRQTLGQGPEFLTYFQNEAQLEKSRLLSDRFSAERPKGSFSTLEIQRTEQGDSAMYLCASSLERQDGYTFGSGTRLTVV.

This rearrangement joins TRBV6-6 to TRBJ2-7, with D possibly being TRBD1 (6 bases). This CDR3 is 12 amino acids long. V gave up 2 bases and J gave up 9 bases, with 11 bases separating them. Germline values: CDR1 MNHNY, CDR2 SVGAGI (reference sequence). CDR3 residues: CASSYIQGRQYF. In DNA, the CDR3 is TGTGCCAGCAGTTACATCCAGGGGAGGCAGTACTTC.

V and J are TRBV28 and TRBJ2-7, with D perhaps TRBD2 (6 bases). The CDR3 loop spans 13 amino acids. Trimming removed 10 bases from V and 2 bases from J, with 15 bases in between. The germline gives CDR1 MDHEN, CDR2 SYDVKM. The CDR3 sequence is CATGDPGAYEQYF. DNA of the CDR3: TGTGCCACAGGAGATCCGGGGGCCTACGAGCAGTACTTC.